This T cell receptor beta chain derives from a study of cytomegalovirus exposure and HLA in healthy donors. About the study: Assignment to the Caucasian-associated ancestry cluster applied to over 70% of the approximately 420 genotyped donors. Overall study findings and caveats: Association of a missense DCLRE1C variant with TCR beta V- and J-gene trimming was reported in a later analysis. In a later analysis, at a false discovery rate of 0.05, over 15,000 TCR beta sequences matched HLA alleles. Sequencing likely generated an artifact that appeared as a cluster of highly shared sequence variants.

This CDR3 is built from 16 residues. The germline V gene has CDR1 MNHEY and CDR2 SMNVEV (reference sequence). J was trimmed by 0 bases and V by 5 bases; bases with no gene match: 9. Primers: 60 Vbeta forward and 13 Jbeta reverse. TCRdb keeps only in-frame clones here, not all; method: immunoSEQ multiplex PCR. Altogether 140,000 or so clones are present, less than 90% being singletons, with the ten largest covering approximately 2.7%. Regarding this clone: The antigen is unknown.

The V gene is TRBV27, the J gene TRBJ1-1, with 7 bases lining up with TRBD1. Sequencing was performed on PBMCs. The receptor was derived from a boy aged 2 to 10 in good health and CMV-seronegative. The CDR3 nucleotides read TGTGCCAGCAGTCCGACTAGGACAGGAATGAACACTGAAGCTTTCTTT. Amino acid sequence: CASSPTRTGMNTEAFF.